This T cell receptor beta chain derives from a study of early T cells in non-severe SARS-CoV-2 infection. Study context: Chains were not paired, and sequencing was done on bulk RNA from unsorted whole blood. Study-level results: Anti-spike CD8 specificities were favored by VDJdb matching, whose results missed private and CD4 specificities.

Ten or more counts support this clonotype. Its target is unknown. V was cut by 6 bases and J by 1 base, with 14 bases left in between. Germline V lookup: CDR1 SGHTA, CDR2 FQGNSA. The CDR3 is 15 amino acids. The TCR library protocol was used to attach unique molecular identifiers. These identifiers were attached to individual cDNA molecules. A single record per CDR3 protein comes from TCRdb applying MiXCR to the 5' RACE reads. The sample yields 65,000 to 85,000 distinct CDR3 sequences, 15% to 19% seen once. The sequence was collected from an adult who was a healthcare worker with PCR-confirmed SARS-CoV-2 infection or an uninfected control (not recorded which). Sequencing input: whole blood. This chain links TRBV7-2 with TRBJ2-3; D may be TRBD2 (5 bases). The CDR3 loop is CASSPGLGGTDTQYF. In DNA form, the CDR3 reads TGTGCCAGCAGTCCGGGGTTGGGCGGCACAGATACGCAGTATTTT. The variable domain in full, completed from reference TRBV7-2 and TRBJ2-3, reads GAGVSQSPSNKVTEKGKDVELRCDPISGHTALYWYRQSLGQGLEFLIYFQGNSAPDKSGLPSDRFSAERTGGSVSTLTIQRTQQEDSAVYLCASSPGLGGTDTQYFGPGTRLTVL.